This TCR beta chain was captured in a study of blood T cell repertoires in COVID-19. As for the study in general: Material from acute and convalescent COVID-19 was sourced from the United States, Italy and Spain. T cells, B-cell-depleted T cells, or PBMCs provided the cDNA or gDNA that served as material.

J was trimmed by 1 base and V by 8 bases; bases with no gene match: 25. The CDR3 has 22 amino acids. Original analysis: Reference gene primer amplification yielded estimated nucleated cell counts. Sequencing was performed with immunoSEQ multiplex PCR; in TCRdb, only in-frame clones are kept and a portion is missing. That table is the source of V, J and clone size, and D and trimming were worked out from the DNA. The sample has around 200,000 clones; 70% to 90% are singletons. V gene TRBV23-1 combines with J gene TRBJ2-7; TRBD2 aligns across 14 bases. TRBV23-1 is labeled an ORF, and its function is uncertain. The sequence was obtained from a human donor with active or convalescent COVID-19. The donor label of this sample is uncertain. Sequencing was done on a sample of peripheral blood. For the CDR3, the DNA is TGCGCCAGCTCCTCCCTCGGGGGGCCGGGGACTAGCGGGAGTGATCTTTCCTACGAGCAGTACTTC. It translates to CASSSLGGPGTSGSDLSYEQYF.